This T cell receptor (beta chain) appears in the sequencing data of a study of blood T cells in healthy people across ages. The length of the CDR3 is 13 residues. The germline V gene encodes CDR1 SGHAT and CDR2 FQNNGV. V was pared by 5 bases and J by 8 bases, with 13 bases between. Total RNA extraction produced at least 5.5 micrograms (per sample) for the study. A few counts support this clonotype. Its antigen is unknown. Findings and caveats of the study: Using unsorted PBMCs precluded a conclusive naive versus antigen-experienced comparison.

Next came a second PCR, run for roughly 6 to 11 cycles, which used a sample-barcoded 5' primer along with a J-beta primer mix. Every cDNA was tagged by a template-switch adaptor with 12 random nucleotides. Each sample yielded at least 3 million CDR3-containing paired-end reads. TCRdb independently ran MiXCR on the 5' RACE reads; one entry per CDR3 protein. The repertoire holds fewer than 2,000,000 distinct CDR3 sequences, 30% to 40% seen once, with 20% to 25% in the top ten. The clonotype comes from a human donor in good health. The chain is built from TRBV11-2 and TRBJ2-1; a weak D match, TRBD2 (6 bases). Sequenced material: blood. CDR3 bases: TGTGCCAGCAGCACCCGGGACTTTGATGAGCAGTTCTTC. This gives the protein CASSTRDFDEQFF.